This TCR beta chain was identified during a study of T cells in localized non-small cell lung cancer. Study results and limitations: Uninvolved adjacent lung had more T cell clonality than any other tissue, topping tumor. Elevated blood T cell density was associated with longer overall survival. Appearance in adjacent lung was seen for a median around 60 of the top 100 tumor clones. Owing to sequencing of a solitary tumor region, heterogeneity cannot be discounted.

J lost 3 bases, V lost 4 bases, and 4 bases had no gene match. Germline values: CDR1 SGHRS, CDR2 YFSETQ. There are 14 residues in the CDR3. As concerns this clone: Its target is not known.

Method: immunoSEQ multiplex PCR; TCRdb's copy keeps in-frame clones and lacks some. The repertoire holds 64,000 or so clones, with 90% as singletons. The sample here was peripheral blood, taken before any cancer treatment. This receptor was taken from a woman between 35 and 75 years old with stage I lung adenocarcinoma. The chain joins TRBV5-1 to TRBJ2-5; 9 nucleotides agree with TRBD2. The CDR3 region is CASSHSGSEETQYF. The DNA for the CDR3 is TGCGCCAGCAGCCATAGCGGGAGTGAAGAGACCCAGTACTTC.